Listed below are T cell receptor beta chains from one sample, sequenced in a study of Ad26.COV2.S vaccination and SARS-CoV-2 variants. TCRdb's copy holds only in-frame clones and misses some; the assay was immunoSEQ multiplex PCR. The table has about 420,000 clones, around 87% seen once. Sequenced material: peripheral blood, taken in a trial of Ad26.COV2.S vaccine versus placebo. These receptors were collected from a person between 18 and 65 years old who received the Ad26.COV2.S COVID-19 vaccine or a placebo. Both conserved end residues are part of each CDR3. D genes are given only for firm matches. The size of a clone is reported for some rows only, either as once, few or many, or as a class for expanded clones.

clone size	V gene	D gene	J gene	CDR3 protein	CDR3 DNA
-	TRBV19	-	TRBJ2-2	CASSITPNTGELFF	TGTGCCAGTAGTATAACCCCGAACACCGGGGAGCTGTTTTTT
-	TRBV6-2/TRBV6-3	TRBD1	TRBJ1-6	CASSGQGYNSPLHF	TGTGCCAGCAGTGGACAGGGATATAATTCACCCCTCCACTTT
few	TRBV6-5	TRBD1	TRBJ2-7	CASSFDRGHEQYF	TGTGCCAGCAGTTTCGACAGGGGCCACGAGCAGTACTTC
once	TRBV28	TRBD1	TRBJ2-5	CASSFRTGGETQYF	TGTGCCAGCAGTTTTCGGACAGGGGGAGAGACCCAGTACTTC
-	TRBV4-3	-	TRBJ2-1	CASSQDHEDEQFF	TGCGCCAGCAGCCAAGATCACGAAGATGAGCAGTTCTTC
-	TRBV6-2/TRBV6-3	-	TRBJ2-7	CASSSSKEQYF	TGTGCCAGCAGTTCATCAAAAGAGCAGTACTTC
-	TRBV4-2	TRBD1	TRBJ2-5	CASSQDLLSDRARETQYF	TGTGCCAGCAGCCAAGATTTATTATCGGACAGGGCTAGGGAGACCCAGTACTTC
-	TRBV28	-	TRBJ1-5	CASSRPGGGQPQHF	TGTGCCAGCAGTCGCCCGGGGGGCGGGCAGCCCCAGCATTTT
-	TRBV30	TRBD2	TRBJ2-5	CAWRQAGGGQETQYF	TGTGCCTGGAGGCAGGCGGGGGGGGGCCAAGAGACCCAGTACTTC
once	TRBV19	-	TRBJ2-4	CASSMSLWGSPDKNIQYF	TGTGCCAGTAGTATGTCCCTTTGGGGATCTCCTGACAAAAACATTCAGTACTTC
-	TRBV12-3/TRBV12-4	-	TRBJ2-7	CASNSQGTGEQYF	TGTGCCAGCAACTCACAGGGGACTGGCGAGCAGTACTTC
-	TRBV29-1	TRBD2	TRBJ2-7	CSAERGDYEQYF	TGCAGCGCCGAACGGGGGGACTACGAGCAGTACTTC
-	TRBV28	-	TRBJ2-3	CASSPPRTDTQYF	TGTGCCAGCAGTCCCCCCCGCACAGATACGCAGTATTTT
-	TRBV7-9	TRBD1	TRBJ2-7	CASSLLSGQVYEQYF	TGTGCCAGCAGCTTATTGTCGGGACAGGTCTACGAGCAGTACTTC
-	TRBV6-4	-	TRBJ2-2	CASSDRAAGELFF	TGTGCCAGCAGTGACAGGGCGGCCGGGGAGCTGTTTTTT
-	TRBV27	-	TRBJ2-7	CASINRLTYEQYF	TGTGCCAGCATAAACAGGTTAACCTACGAGCAGTACTTC
-	TRBV9	TRBD1	TRBJ1-1	CASSSGGRSEAFF	TGTGCCAGCAGCTCAGGGGGCCGGTCTGAAGCTTTCTTT
-	TRBV18	-	TRBJ1-2	CASSPQGLDYGYTF	TGTGCCAGCTCCCCCCAGGGGCTCGACTATGGCTACACCTTC